This T cell receptor (beta chain) is drawn from a study of metastatic and nonmetastatic thyroid tumors. Every patient was untreated before thyroid surgery. TCRdb called clones again from the PCR reads with MiXCR. Of 14,000 to 15,000 clones listed, 20% to 25% are singletons. This clone was picked up many times. V dropped 4 bases and J dropped 4; count of bases not matched to a gene: 9. Germline V CDR1 and CDR2: SGHNT, YENEEA. The CDR3 loop spans 17 amino acids. This rearrangement joins TRBV11-3 to TRBJ2-7, with 14 positions matching TRBD2. The clonotype comes from a female donor with papillary thyroid cancer or a benign thyroid nodule (not recorded which). Some clones in this sample may be carry-over from other donors' samples. Sequenced sample: tumor tissue. The chain's CDR3 is CASSSGTSGRGLYEQYF. DNA of the CDR3: TGTGCCAGCAGCTCAGGGACTAGCGGGAGAGGGTTATACGAGCAGTACTTC.